This T cell receptor beta chain was found in a study of cytomegalovirus exposure and HLA in healthy donors. 13 Jbeta primers and 60 Vbeta primers were used for the PCR. The assay was immunoSEQ multiplex PCR, and TCRdb's table has in-frame clones only and misses some. Altogether about 140,000 clones are present, 79% being singletons, with the ten largest covering around 7%. CDR1 SEHNR and CDR2 FQNEAQ come from the germline V gene (reference sequence). The CDR3 runs to 16 residues. V was clipped by 5 bases and J by 2 bases; unmatched bases: 6. This TCR was recovered from a man in his forties or fifties in good health and CMV-seropositive. The chain has TRBV7-9 and TRBJ1-2, with TRBD1 identical over 12 bases. Material for sequencing was PBMCs. CDR3 coding DNA: TGTGCCAGCAGCAAACCGGGACAGGGGGCCAACTATGGCTACACCTTC. This encodes CASSKPGQGANYGYTF.